Described below is a single T cell receptor (beta chain) sequence and its context. Its antigen is still unknown. No base quality information exists; no much larger clone differs at one position. This entry is derived from a study of T cell repertoires in breast cancer listed by TCRdb under 2016. Broadly, across the study: Tumors, lymph nodes and peripheral blood lymphocytes from breast cancer patients were profiled in the study, along with peripheral blood from healthy control donors. Tumor-free lymph nodes were processed without enzymatic digestion, and Ficoll was used to separate blood samples. On average, sequencing produced roughly 500,000 sequences per sample and about 9.3 reads per input cell. Controls included nine healthy donors of an age range similar to the patients. The majority of the 20 or so patient tumors analyzed for shared TCRs were ER+/PR+. After being minced and digested with Liberase and DNase, tumors and tumor-involved lymph nodes were passed through 70-um and 40-um filters. Given the low mutational burden of breast cancer and the rarity of common mutations in breast cancer, it was reasoned that TCRs shared between breast cancer patients would target shared antigens. Paper-wide results and their limitations: About fourfold more TCRs were shared with matched tumor repertoires by tumor-involved sentinel lymph nodes than by tumor-free nodes (around 7.7% versus 2%). Discarding singleton TCRs and sampling only part of each tumor may have missed genuine antitumor clones. Some 18 TCR pairs were shared across seven or more patient tumors and rarely found in control blood, suggesting possible tumor specificity. TRBV7 predominance was observed among shared TCRs, which possibly reflected tumor recognition or mispriming bias from eight TRBV7 primers. Shared TCRs were encoded by various nucleotide sequences, which suggests selection and expansion based on antigen. Emulsion RT-PCR was regarded as qualitative rather than quantitative, because clone recovery was skewed by transcript abundance and primer differences.

V loses 1 base of germline sequence and J loses 2 bases, and the interval between the two ends is 11 bases. The germline V gene (reference sequence) gives CDR1 as LGHDT and CDR2 as YNNKEL. The CDR3 covers 15 residues, taking in both the cysteine and the phenylalanine. Only the CDR3 region is kept as DNA, spanning 45 bases read in frame from base 1. The method was emulsion pairing. Unpaired genes were suppressed in a second nested PCR with blocking oligos, after which Illumina adaptors and barcodes were added in a third nested PCR. Each emulsion RT-PCR master mix held about 4,500-270,000 T cells and included C-region, Stepout and V-region primers. The Micellula Emulsion and Purification Kit was used to make the emulsions, and Qiagen OneStep RT-PCR reagents were used for RT-PCR. The pooled libraries were sequenced on an Illumina MiSeq using paired-end 2 x 250 reads. In the authors' own workflow: Read pairs were joined in Galaxy and clipped at the engineered overlap into separate alpha and beta files, and reads that were not clipped were discarded. Alpha-beta pairs were assigned with CompleteTCR, a MiTCR-based pipeline that links chains sharing read cluster identifiers using an R script. TCR sequences that were observed only once, about 1-3.4% of the total, were removed as potential sequencing errors. The raw public reads went through TCRdb reprocessing: fastp at Q25, MiXCR clone calling, in-frame beta chains kept. When rows share a CDR3 protein, they turn into one entry using the most common DNA and genes. TCRdb's processing, not the authors', yielded these V and J calls. The sample has nearly 40,000 distinct CDR3 sequences on record, 45% of them singletons. The ten most abundant clones make up less than 70% of the sample.

To analyze paired alpha-beta TCRs of CD8+ T cells, the researchers used an expanded emulsion RT-PCR method with primers covering all TCR V genes. CD8+ T cells were isolated with a CD8 positive selection kit and were then incubated overnight in around 9.2 IU/mL IL-2 prior to emulsion RT-PCR. The sample taken for sequencing was CD8+ T cells. The V gene is TRBV3-1 and the J gene is TRBJ2-5; there is no confident call for the D gene. The clonotype comes from a pool of human donors with breast cancer or a healthy control (not recorded which). The CDR3 protein: CASSQGVGDQETQYF. The nucleotide sequence is TGTGCCAGCAGCCAAGGGGTTGGGGATCAAGAGACCCAGTACTTC.